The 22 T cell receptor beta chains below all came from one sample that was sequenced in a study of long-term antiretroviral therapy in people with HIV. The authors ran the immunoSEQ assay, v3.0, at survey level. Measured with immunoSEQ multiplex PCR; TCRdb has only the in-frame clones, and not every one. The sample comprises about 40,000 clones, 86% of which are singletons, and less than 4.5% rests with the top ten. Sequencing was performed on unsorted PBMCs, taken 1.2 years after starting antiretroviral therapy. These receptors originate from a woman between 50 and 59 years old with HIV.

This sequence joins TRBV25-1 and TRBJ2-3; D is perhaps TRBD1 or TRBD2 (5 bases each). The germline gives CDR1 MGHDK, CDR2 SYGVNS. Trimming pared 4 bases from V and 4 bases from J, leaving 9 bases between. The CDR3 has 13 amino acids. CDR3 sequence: CASSVGASDTQYF. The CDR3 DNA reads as TGTGCCAGCAGTGTCGGGGCTTCAGATACGCAGTATTTT. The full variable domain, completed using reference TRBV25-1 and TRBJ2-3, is EADIYQTPRYLVIGTGKKITLECSQTMGHDKMYWYQQDPGMELHLIHYSYGVNSTEKGDLSSESTVSRIRTEHFPLTLESARPSHTSQYLCASSVGASDTQYFGPGTRLTVL.

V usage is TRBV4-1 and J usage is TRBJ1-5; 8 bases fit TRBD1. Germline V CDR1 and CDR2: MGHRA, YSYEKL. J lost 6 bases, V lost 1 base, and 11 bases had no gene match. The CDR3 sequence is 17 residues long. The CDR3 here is CASSQAFGQGFGQPQHF. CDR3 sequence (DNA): TGCGCCAGCAGCCAAGCTTTCGGACAGGGTTTTGGTCAGCCCCAGCATTTT.

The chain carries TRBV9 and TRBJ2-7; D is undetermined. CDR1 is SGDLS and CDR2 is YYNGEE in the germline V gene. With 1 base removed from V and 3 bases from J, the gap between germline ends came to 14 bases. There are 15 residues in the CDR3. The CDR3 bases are TGTGCCAGCAGCGTAAAATTGGGTCAGGACTACGAGCAGTACTTC. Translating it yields CASSVKLGQDYEQYF.

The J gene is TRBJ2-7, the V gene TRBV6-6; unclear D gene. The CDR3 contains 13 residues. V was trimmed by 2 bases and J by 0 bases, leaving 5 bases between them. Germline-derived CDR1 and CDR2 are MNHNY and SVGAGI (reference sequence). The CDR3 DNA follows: TGTGCCAGCAGTTACGTCAGCTCCTACGAGCAGTACTTC. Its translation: CASSYVSSYEQYF.

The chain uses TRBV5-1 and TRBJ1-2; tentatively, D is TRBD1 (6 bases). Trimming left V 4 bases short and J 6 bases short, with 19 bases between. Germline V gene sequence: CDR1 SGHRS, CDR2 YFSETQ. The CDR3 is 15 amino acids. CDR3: CASSLSQGTSDGYTF. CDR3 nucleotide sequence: TGCGCCAGCAGCCTGAGTCAGGGGACGAGCGATGGCTACACCTTC.

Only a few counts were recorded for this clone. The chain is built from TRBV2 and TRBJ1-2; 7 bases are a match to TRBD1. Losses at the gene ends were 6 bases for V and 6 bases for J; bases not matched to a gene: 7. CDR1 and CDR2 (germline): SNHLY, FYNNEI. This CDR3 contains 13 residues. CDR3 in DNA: TGTGCCAGCAGCCTACCAGGACAGGATGGCTACACCTTC. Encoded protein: CASSLPGQDGYTF.

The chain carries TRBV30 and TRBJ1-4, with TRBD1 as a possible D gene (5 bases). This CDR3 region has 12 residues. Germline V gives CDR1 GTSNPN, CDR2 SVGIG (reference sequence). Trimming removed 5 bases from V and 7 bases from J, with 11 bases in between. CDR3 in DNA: TGTGCCTGGGGTCCAGGGACTGAAAAACTGTTTTTT. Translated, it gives CAWGPGTEKLFF.

CDR3 DNA sequence: TGTGCCAGCAGCCCCCCCGGTAGTTCGGGGCTCCCGTTCTTC. Its protein is CASSPPGSSGLPFF. The chain joins TRBV7-9 to TRBJ2-1, with D tentatively TRBD1 or TRBD2 (5 bases each). V dropped 5 bases and J dropped 15 bases, with 23 bases sitting between them. The length of the CDR3 is 14 residues. Per the germline V gene, CDR1 is SEHNR and CDR2 is FQNEAQ (reference sequence).

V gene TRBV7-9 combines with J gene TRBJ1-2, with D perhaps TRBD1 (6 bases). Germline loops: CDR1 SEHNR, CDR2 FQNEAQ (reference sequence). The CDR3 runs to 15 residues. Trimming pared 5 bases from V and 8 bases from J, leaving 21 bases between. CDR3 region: CASSPQGKGPGGYTF. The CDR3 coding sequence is TGTGCCAGCAGCCCGCAGGGGAAAGGGCCTGGGGGCTACACCTTC. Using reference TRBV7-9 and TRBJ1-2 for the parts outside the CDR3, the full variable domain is DTGVSQNPRHKITKRGQNVTFRCDPISEHNRLYWYRQTLGQGPEFLTYFQNEAQLEKSRLLSDRFSAERPKGSFSTLEIQRTEQGDSAMYLCASSPQGKGPGGYTFGSGTRLTVV.

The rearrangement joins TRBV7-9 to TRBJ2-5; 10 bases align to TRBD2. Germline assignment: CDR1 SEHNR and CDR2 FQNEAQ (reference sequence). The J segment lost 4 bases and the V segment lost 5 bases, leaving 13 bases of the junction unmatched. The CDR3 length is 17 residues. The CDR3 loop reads CASSQRSGGALSETQYF. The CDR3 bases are TGTGCCAGCAGCCAAAGAAGCGGGGGGGCCTTATCAGAGACCCAGTACTTC.

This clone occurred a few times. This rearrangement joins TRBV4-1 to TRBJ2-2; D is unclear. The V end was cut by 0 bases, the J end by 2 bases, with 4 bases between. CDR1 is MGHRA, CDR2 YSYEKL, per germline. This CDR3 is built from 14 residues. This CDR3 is CASSQEANTGELFF. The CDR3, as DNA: TGCGCCAGCAGCCAAGAAGCCAACACCGGGGAGCTGTTTTTT.

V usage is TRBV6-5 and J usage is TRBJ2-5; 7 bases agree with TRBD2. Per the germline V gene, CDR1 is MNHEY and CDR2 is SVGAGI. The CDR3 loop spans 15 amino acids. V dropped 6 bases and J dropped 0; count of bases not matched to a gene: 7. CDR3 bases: TGTGCCAGCAGGCGGGGGACTAAGTACCAAGAGACCCAGTACTTC. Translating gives CASRRGTKYQETQYF.

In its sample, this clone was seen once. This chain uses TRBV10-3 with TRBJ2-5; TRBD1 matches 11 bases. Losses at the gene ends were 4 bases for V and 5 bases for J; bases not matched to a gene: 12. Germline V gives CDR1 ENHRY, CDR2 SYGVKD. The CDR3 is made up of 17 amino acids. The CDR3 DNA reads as TGTGCCATCAGTGGGACAGGGACAGGGGGAGGCCAGGAGACCCAGTACTTC. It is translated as CAISGTGTGGGQETQYF.

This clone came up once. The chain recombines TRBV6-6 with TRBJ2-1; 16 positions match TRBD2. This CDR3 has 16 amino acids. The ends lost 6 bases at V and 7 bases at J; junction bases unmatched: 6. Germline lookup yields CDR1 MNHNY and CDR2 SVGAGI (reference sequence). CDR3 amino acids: CASRGLAGGPGNEQFF. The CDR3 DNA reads TGTGCCAGCAGGGGACTAGCGGGGGGGCCGGGGAATGAGCAGTTCTTC.

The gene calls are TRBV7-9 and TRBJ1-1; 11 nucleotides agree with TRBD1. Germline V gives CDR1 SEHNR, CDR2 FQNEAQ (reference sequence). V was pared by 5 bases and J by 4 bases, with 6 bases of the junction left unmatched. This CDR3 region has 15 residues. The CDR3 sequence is CASSARDRGSTEAFF. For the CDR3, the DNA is TGTGCCAGCAGCGCCCGGGACAGGGGGAGCACTGAAGCTTTCTTT.

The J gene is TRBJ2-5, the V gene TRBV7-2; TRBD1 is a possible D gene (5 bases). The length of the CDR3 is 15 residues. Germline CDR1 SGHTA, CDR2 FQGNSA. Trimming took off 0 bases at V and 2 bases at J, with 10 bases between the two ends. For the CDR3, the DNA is TGTGCCAGCAGCTTAGCGTCTACAGGTCAAGAGACCCAGTACTTC. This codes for CASSLASTGQETQYF.

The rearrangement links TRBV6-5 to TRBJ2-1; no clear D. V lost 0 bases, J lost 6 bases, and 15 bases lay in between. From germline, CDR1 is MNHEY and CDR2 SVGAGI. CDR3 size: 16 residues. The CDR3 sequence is CASSYSTSSRINEQFF. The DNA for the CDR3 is TGTGCCAGCAGTTACTCTACCAGCTCTCGTATCAATGAGCAGTTCTTC.

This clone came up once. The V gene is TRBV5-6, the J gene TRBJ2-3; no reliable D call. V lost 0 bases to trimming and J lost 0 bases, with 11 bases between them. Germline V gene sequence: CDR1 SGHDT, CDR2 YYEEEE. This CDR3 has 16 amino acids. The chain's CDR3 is CASSLGPLMSTDTQYF. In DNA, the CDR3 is TGTGCCAGCAGCTTGGGCCCCCTAATGAGCACAGATACGCAGTATTTT.

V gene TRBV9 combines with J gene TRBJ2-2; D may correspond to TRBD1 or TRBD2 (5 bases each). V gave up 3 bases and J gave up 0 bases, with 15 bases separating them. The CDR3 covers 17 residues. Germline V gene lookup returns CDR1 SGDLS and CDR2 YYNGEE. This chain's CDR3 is CASSGDGTASNTGELFF. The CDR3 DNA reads TGTGCCAGCAGCGGGGACGGGACGGCCTCGAACACCGGGGAGCTGTTTTTT.

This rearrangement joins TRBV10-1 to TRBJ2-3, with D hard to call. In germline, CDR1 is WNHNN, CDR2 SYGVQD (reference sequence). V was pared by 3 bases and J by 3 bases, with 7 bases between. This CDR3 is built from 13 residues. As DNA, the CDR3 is TGCGCCAGCAGTGAATTAGTTACAGATACGCAGTATTTT. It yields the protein CASSELVTDTQYF.

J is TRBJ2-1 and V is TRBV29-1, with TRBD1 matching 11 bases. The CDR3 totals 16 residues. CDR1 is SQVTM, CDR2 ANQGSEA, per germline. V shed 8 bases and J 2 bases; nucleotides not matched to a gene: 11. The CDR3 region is CSHGTGGVSAYNEQFF. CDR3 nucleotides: TGCAGCCACGGGACAGGGGGTGTTAGCGCCTACAATGAGCAGTTCTTC.

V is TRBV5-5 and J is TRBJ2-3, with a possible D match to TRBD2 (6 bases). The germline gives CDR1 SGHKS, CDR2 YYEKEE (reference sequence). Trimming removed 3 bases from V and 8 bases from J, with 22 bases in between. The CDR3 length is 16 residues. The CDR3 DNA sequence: TGTGCCAGCAGCTGGAGGGACGGACCATCCGACGCTACGCAGTATTTT. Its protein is CASSWRDGPSDATQYF.